This T cell receptor beta chain stems from a study of blood T cell repertoires in COVID-19. Whole-study context: Acute and convalescent COVID-19 samples came from the United States, Italy and Spain. PBMCs, B-cell-depleted T cells, or T cells were the source of the cDNA or gDNA that made up the material.

In the authors' methods: The assay estimated nucleated cells by amplifying reference gene primers. Data came from immunoSEQ multiplex PCR; TCRdb stores just in-frame clones and leaves some out. V and J calls and clone size are as listed in that table; D and trimming were resolved from the DNA. The table includes about 120,000 clones, 85% detected once. V was shortened by 6 bases and J by 4 bases, with 13 bases between the two germline ends. The germline V gene has CDR1 SQVTM and CDR2 ANQGSEA. This CDR3 has 13 residues. The sequenced sample was peripheral blood. The rearrangement uses TRBV29-1 and TRBJ1-3; tentatively, D is TRBD1 (5 bases). This sequence was found in a man aged 55 to 69 with acute or convalescent COVID-19. The chain's CDR3 is CSVQTVFGNTIYF. Written as DNA, the CDR3 is TGCAGCGTCCAGACAGTCTTCGGAAACACCATATATTTT.